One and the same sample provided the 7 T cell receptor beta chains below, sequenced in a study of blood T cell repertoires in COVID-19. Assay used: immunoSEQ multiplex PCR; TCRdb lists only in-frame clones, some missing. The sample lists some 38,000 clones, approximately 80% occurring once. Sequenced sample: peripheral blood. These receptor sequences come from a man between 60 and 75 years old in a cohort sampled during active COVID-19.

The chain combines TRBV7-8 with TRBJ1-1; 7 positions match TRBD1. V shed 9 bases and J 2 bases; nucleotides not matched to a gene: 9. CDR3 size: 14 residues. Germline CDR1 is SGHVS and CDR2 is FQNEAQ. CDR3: CASSLGTANTEAFF. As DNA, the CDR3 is TGTGCCAGTAGTCTCGGGACAGCCAACACTGAAGCTTTCTTT.

The CDR3 DNA is TGTGCCTCCACAGGGGCACAAAGCTCCTACAATGAGCAGTTCTTC. Translated: CASTGAQSSYNEQFF. The V and J genes are TRBV10-3 and TRBJ2-1, with 7 nucleotides matching TRBD1. The CDR3 totals 15 residues. In germline, CDR1 is ENHRY, CDR2 SYGVKD. The trim removed 11 bases at V and 0 bases at J, leaving 10 bases unmatched.

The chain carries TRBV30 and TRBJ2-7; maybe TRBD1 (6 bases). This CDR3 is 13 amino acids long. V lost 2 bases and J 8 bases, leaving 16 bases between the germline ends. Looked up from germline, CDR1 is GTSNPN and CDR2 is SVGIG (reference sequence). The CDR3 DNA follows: TGTGCCTGGAGTCTCGACAGTTGGGACAAGCAGTACTTC. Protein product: CAWSLDSWDKQYF.

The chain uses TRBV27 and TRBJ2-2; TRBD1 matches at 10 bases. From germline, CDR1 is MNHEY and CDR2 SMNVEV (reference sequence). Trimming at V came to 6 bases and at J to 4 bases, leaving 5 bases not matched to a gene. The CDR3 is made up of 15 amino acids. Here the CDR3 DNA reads TGTGCCAGCAGCCGGGACAGGGGTCCCACCGGGGAGCTGTTTTTT. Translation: CASSRDRGPTGELFF.

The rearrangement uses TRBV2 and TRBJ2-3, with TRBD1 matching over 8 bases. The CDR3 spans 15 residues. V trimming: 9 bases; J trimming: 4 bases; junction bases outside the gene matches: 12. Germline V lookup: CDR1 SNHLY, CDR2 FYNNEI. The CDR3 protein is CASTRGRGPADTQYF. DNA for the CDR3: TGTGCCAGTACTCGGGGCAGGGGGCCGGCAGATACGCAGTATTTT.

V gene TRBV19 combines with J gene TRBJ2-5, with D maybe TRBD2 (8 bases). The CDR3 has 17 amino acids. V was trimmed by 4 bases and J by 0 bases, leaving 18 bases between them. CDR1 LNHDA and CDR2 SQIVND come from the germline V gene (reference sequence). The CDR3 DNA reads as TGTGCCAGTAGTACCCCCAGGGGGGGACTAGACCAAGAGACCCAGTACTTC. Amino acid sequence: CASSTPRGGLDQETQYF.

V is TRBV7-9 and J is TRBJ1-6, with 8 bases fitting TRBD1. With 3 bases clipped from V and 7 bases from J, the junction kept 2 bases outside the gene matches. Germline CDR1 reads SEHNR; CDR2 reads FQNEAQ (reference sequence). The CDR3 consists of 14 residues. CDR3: CASSFGQGNSPLHF. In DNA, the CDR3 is TGTGCCAGCAGCTTTGGACAGGGAAATTCACCCCTCCACTTT. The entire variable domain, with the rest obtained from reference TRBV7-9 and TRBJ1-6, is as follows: DTGVSQNPRHKITKRGQNVTFRCDPISEHNRLYWYRQTLGQGPEFLTYFQNEAQLEKSRLLSDRFSAERPKGSFSTLEIQRTEQGDSAMYLCASSFGQGNSPLHFGNGTRLTVT.